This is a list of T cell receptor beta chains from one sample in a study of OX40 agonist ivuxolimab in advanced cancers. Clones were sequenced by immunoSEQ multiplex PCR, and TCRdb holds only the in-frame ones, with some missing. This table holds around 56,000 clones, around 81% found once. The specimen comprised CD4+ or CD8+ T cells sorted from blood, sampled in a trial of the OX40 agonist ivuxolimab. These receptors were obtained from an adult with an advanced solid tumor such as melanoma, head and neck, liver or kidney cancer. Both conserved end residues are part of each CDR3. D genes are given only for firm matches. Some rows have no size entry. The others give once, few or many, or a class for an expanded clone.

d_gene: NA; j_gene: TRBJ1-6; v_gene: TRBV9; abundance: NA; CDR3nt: TGTGCCAGCAGCGTAGGGGAGAGAGGGTCACCCCTCCACTTT; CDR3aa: CASSVGERGSPLHF
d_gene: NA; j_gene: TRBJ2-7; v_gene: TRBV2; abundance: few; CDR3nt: TGTGCCAGCAGTAGCGCCTACGAGCAGTACTTC; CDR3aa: CASSSAYEQYF
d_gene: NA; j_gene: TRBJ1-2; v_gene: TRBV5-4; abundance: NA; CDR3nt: TGTGCCAGCAGCCAAGCCAGGGGCTATGGCTACACCTTC; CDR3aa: CASSQARGYGYTF
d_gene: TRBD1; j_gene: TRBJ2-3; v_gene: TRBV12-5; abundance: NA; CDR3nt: TGTGCTAGTGGTTTCGCCGGACAGGGGGCGAGACCCACAGATACGCAGTATTTT; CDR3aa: CASGFAGQGARPTDTQYF
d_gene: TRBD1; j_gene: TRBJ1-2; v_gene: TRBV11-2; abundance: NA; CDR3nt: TGTGCCAGCAGCTTAGGGGACAACAGGGGGCTTGGTGGCTACACCTTC; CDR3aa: CASSLGDNRGLGGYTF
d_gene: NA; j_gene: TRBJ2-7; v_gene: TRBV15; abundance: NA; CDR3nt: TGTGCCACCAGCAGAGACAGGGCTAGCTACGAGCAGTACTTC; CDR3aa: CATSRDRASYEQYF
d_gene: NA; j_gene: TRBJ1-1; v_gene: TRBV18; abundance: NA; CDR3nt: TGTGCCAGCTCACCGACCCAGGGCACTGAAGCTTTCTTT; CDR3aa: CASSPTQGTEAFF
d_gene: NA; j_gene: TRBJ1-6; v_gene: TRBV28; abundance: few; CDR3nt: TGTGCCAGCAGATATCGGGCCTATAATTCACCCCTCCACTTT; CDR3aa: CASRYRAYNSPLHF
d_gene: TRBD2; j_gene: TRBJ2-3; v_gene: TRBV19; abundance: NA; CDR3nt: TGTGCCAGCCTGCGGGAGGGCACAGATACGCAGTATTTT; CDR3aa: CASLREGTDTQYF
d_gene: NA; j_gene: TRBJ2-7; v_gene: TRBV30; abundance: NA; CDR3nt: TGTGCCTGGAGTGTACTTAGTCTATCCTACGAGCAGTACTTC; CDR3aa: CAWSVLSLSYEQYF
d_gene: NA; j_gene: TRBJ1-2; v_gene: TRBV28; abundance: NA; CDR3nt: TGTGCCAGCAGTTTATGGGGGTCCTACTATGGCTACACCTTC; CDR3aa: CASSLWGSYYGYTF
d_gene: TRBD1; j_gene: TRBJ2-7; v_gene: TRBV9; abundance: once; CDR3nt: TGTGCCAGCAGCGTCGGAAGGGGGCAACAGTACTTC; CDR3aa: CASSVGRGQQYF
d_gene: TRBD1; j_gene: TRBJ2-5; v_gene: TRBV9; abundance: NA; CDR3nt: TGTGCCAGCAGCGTAGGACCGGGACAGGGAGAAGAGACCCAGTACTTC; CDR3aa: CASSVGPGQGEETQYF
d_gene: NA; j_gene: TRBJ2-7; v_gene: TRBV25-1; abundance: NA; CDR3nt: TGTGCCAGCAGTACCACCCACGAGCAGTACTTC; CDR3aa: CASSTTHEQYF
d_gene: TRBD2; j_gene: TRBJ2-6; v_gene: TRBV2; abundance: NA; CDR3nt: TGTGCCAGCAGTGGCGGGAGTCCCGGGGCCAACGTCCTGACTTTC; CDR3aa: CASSGGSPGANVLTF
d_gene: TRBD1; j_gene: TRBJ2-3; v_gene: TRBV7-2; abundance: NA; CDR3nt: TGTGCCAGCAGCTTAGGGACAGGGGCCACAGATACGCAGTATTTT; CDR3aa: CASSLGTGATDTQYF